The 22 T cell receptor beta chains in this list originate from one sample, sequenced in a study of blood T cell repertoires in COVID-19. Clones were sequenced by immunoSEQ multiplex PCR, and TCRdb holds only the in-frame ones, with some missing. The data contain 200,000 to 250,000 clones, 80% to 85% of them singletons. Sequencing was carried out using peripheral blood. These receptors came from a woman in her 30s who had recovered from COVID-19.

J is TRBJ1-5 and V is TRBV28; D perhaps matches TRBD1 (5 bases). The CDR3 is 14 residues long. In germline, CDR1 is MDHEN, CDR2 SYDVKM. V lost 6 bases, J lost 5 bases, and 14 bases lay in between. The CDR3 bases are TGTGCCAGCAGCTCTGTTTGGGGGGATCAGCCCCAGCATTTT. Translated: CASSSVWGDQPQHF.

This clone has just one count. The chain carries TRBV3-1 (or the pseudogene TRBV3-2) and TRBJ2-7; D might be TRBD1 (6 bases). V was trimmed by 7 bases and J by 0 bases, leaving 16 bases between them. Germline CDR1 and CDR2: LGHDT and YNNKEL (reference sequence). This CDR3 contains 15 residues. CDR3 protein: CASNLRGDPSYEQYF. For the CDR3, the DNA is TGTGCCAGCAACCTCAGGGGCGATCCCTCCTACGAGCAGTACTTC.

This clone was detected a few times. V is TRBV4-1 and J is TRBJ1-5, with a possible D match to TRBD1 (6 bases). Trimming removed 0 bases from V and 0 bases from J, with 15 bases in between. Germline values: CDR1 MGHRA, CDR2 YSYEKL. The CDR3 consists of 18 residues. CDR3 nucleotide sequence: TGCGCCAGCAGCCAAGAGGCAGGGGTCGATCTTAGCAATCAGCCCCAGCATTTT. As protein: CASSQEAGVDLSNQPQHF.

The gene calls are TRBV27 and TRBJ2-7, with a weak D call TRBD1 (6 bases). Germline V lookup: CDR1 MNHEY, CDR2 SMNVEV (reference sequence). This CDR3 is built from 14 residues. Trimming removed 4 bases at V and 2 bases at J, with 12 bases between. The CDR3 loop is CASSSGQFPYEQYF. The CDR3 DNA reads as TGTGCCAGCAGTTCAGGACAGTTCCCCTACGAGCAGTACTTC.

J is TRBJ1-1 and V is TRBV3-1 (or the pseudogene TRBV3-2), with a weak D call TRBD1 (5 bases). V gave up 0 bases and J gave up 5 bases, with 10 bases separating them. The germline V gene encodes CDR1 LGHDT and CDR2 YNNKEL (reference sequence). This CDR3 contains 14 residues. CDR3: CASSQEWGGTEAFF. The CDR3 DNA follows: TGTGCCAGCAGCCAAGAGTGGGGGGGAACTGAAGCTTTCTTT.

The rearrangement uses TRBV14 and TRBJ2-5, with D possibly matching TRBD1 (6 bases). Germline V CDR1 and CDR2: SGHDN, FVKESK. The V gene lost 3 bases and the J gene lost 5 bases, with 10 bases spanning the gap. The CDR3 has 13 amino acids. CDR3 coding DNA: TGTGCCAGCAGCCAGGGGGCGGCGGAGACCCAGTACTTC. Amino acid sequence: CASSQGAAETQYF. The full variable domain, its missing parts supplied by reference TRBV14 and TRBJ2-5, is EAGVTQFPSHSVIEKGQTVTLRCDPISGHDNLYWYRRVMGKEIKFLLHFVKESKQDESGMPNNRFLAERTGGTYSTLKVQPAELEDSGVYFCASSQGAAETQYFGPGTRLLVL.

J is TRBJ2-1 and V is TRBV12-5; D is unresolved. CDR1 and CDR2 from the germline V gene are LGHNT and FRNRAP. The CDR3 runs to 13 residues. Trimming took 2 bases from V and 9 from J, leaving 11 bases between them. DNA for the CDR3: TGTGCTAGTGGTTTGTTCGCAAGAGGTGAGCAGTTCTTC. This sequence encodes CASGLFARGEQFF.

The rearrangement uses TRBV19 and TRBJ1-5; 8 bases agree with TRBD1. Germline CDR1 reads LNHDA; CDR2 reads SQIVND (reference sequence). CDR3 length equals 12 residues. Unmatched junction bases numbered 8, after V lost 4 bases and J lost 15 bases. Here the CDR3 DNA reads TGTGCCAGTAGTACCGAGCAGGGGGCTCCGCATTTT. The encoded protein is CASSTEQGAPHF.

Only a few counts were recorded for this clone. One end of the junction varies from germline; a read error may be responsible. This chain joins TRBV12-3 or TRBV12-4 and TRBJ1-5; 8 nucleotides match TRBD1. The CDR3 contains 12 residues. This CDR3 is CASSSLGGDRNF. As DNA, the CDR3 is TGTGCCAGCAGTTCCCTCGGTGGGGACAGGAATTTT.

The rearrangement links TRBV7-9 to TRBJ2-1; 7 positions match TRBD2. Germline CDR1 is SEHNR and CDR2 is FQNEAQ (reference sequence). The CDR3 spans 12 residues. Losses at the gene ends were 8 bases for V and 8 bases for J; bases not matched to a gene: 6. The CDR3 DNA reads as TGTGCCAGCGCGACTAGCCGGCATGAGCAGTTCTTC. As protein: CASATSRHEQFF. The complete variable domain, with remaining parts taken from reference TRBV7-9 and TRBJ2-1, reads DTGVSQNPRHKITKRGQNVTFRCDPISEHNRLYWYRQTLGQGPEFLTYFQNEAQLEKSRLLSDRFSAERPKGSFSTLEIQRTEQGDSAMYLCASATSRHEQFFGPGTRLTVL.

The CDR3 region is CASSLGGPYEQYF. The CDR3 DNA reads as TGTGCCAGCAGTTTGGGGGGGCCCTACGAGCAGTACTTC. This chain links TRBV28 with TRBJ2-7, with D maybe TRBD2 (7 bases). CDR1 and CDR2 from the germline V gene are MDHEN and SYDVKM. The CDR3 is made up of 13 amino acids. V dropped 3 bases and J dropped 2 bases, with 8 bases sitting between them.

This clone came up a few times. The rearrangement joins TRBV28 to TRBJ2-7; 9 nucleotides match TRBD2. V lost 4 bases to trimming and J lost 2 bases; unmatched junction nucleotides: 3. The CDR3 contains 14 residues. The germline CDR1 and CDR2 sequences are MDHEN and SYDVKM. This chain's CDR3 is CASSSPSGAYEQYF. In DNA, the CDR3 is TGTGCCAGCAGTTCTCCTAGCGGGGCCTACGAGCAGTACTTC.

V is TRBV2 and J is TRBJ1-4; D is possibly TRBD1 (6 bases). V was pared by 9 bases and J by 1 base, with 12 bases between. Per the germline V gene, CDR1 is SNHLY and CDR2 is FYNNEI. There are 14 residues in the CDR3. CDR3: CARQQGLTNEKLFF. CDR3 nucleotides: TGTGCCAGACAACAGGGTTTAACTAATGAAAAACTGTTTTTT.

CDR3: CASSLAETGDTGELFF. As DNA, the CDR3 is TGCGCCAGCAGCTTGGCCGAGACAGGGGACACCGGGGAGCTGTTTTTT. The genes are TRBV5-1 and TRBJ2-2; the match to TRBD1 covers 8 bases. The CDR3 consists of 16 residues. Germline loops: CDR1 SGHRS, CDR2 YFSETQ. J gave up 3 bases and V 0 bases, and 4 bases lay outside the gene matches.

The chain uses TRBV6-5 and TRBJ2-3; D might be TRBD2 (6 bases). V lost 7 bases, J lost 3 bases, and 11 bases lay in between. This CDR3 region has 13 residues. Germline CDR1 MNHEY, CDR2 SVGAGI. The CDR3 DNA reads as TGTGCCAGCATAGCGGTGGAGACAGATACGCAGTATTTT. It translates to CASIAVETDTQYF.

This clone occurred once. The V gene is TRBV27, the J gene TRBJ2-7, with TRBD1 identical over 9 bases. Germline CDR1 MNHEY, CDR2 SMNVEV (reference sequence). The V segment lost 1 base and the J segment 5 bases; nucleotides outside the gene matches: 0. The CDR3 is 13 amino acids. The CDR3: CASSLWDRDEQYF. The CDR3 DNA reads TGTGCCAGCAGTTTATGGGACAGGGACGAGCAGTACTTC.

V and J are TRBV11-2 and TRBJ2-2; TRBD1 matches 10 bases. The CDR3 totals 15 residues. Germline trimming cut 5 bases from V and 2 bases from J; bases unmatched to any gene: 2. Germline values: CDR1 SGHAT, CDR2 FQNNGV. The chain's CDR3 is CASSPTGGNTGELFF. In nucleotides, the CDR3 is TGTGCCAGCAGCCCGACAGGGGGCAACACCGGGGAGCTGTTTTTT.

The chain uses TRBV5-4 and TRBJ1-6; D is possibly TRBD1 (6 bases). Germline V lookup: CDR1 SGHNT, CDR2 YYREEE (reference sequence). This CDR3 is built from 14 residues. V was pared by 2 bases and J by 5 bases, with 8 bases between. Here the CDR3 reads CASSFDRNNSPLHF. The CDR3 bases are TGTGCCAGCAGCTTCGACAGGAATAATTCACCCCTCCACTTT.

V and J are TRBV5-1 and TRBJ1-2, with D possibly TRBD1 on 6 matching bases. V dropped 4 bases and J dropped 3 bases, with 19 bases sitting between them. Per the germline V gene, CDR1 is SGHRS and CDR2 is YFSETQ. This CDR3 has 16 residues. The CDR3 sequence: CASSPAKGEGDYGYTF. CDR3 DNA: TGCGCCAGCAGCCCAGCCAAGGGGGAGGGGGACTATGGCTACACCTTC.

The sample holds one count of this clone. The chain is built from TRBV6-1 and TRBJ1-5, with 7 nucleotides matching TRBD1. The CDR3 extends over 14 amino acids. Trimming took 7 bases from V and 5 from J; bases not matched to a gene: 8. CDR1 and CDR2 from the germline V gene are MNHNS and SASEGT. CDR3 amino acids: CASNLLDRYQPQHF. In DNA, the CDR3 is TGTGCCAGCAACCTGTTGGACAGGTATCAGCCCCAGCATTTT.

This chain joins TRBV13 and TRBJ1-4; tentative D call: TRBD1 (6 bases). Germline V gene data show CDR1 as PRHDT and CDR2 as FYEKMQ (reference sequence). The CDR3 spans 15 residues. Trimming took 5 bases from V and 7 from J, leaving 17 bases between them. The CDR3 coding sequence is TGTGCCAGCAGCCCCAAGGGGGGGCGTGGTGAAAAACTGTTTTTT. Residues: CASSPKGGRGEKLFF.

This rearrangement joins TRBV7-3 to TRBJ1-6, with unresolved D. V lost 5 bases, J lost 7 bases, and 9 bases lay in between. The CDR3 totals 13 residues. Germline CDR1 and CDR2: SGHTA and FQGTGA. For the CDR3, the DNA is TGTGCCAGCAGCCCTTATCCCAATTCACCCCTCCACTTT. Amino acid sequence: CASSPYPNSPLHF.